This TCR beta chain was recovered during a study of identical twins. A universal primer site was created by template switching, with the cDNA bearing unique molecular identifiers. A single record per CDR3 protein comes from TCRdb applying MiXCR to the 5' RACE reads. The sample holds 250,000 to 350,000 distinct CDR3 sequences, 8.5% to 9.5% seen once. Comment on this clonotype: The antigen remains undetermined.

Study results and limitations: Less excess twin sharing appeared in beta out-of-frame sequences.

Unmatched junction bases numbered 13, after V lost 5 bases and J lost 1 base. CDR3 length: 16 amino acids. CDR1 and CDR2 from the germline V gene are SQVTM and ANQGSEA. This sample was shared with a second study, whose subject was yellow fever vaccine responses in identical twins.

This clonotype was obtained from a young woman in good health. Sequencing was carried out using CD8+ T cells sorted from blood. The chain employs TRBV29-1 and TRBJ2-5, with TRBD2 matching over 7 bases. As DNA, the CDR3 is TGCAGCGTTCGTTTTCCGTTTTGGGGGGGCCAAGAGACCCAGTACTTC. As protein: CSVRFPFWGGQETQYF.